What follows is one T cell receptor beta chain and its context. It lacks a known antigen. No per-base quality is available; no much larger clone lies one base away. These data are taken from a study of response to subunit inactivated influenza vaccine (dated by TCRdb to the late 2010s). A note on the overall study: To follow how T cells responded to a trivalent subunit inactivated influenza vaccine, the researchers relied on deep quantitative profiling of the T cell receptor repertoire.

The CDR3 runs 13 amino acids, cysteine and phenylalanine included. Kept here is only the CDR3 DNA, which spans 39 bases and is read in frame from base 1. Based on the germline V gene (reference sequence), the CDR1 and CDR2 sequences are LNHDA and SQIVND. V lost 6 bases and J lost 10 bases; the stretch between them is 18 bases long. Study-wide findings and limitations: According to the authors, only a limited number of new T cells may be recruited by each seasonal influenza vaccination.

Library preparation was by RT-PCR. The listed sequencing device is Illumina HiSeq 2500. TCRdb ran its own pipeline on the public reads, namely fastp trimming at Q25 and MiXCR clone calling, and kept in-frame beta chains. For every CDR3 protein sequence, its rows merge into one entry that carries the most common genes and DNA. Present in this sample are 530,000 or so distinct CDR3 sequences, 14% of which were seen just once. The ten largest clones represent approximately 10% of the sample. The V and J genes are TRBV19 and TRBJ1-1, with the identity of the D gene unclear. The source of this sequence is a man aged 50 or older who received an inactivated influenza vaccine. Donor details come from another sample of the same person, matched by shared clones. The material sequenced was PBMCs from blood, taken 11 to 12 days after vaccination. The CDR3 has the sequence CASRTRGQGGAFF. The nucleotide sequence is given as TGTGCCAGTAGAACCCGGGGTCAAGGAGGAGCTTTCTTT.